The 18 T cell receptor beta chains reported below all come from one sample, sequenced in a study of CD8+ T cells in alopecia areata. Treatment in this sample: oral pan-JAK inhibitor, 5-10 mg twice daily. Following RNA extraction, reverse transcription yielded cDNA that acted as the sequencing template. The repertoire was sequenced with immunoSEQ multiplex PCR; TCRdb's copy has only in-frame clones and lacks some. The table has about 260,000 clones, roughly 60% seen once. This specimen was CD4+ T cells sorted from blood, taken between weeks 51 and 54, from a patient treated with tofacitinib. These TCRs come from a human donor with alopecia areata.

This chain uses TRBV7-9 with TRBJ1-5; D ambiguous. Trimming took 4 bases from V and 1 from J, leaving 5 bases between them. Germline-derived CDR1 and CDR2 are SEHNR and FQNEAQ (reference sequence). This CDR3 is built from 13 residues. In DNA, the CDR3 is TGTGCCAGCAGCTCCACAAGCAATCAGCCCCAGCATTTT. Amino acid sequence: CASSSTSNQPQHF.

The DNA for the CDR3 is TGTGCCGGGACAGAATTAAACACTGAAGCTTTCTTT. Translation gives CAGTELNTEAFF. This sequence joins TRBV30 and TRBJ1-1; TRBD1 matches 7 bases. The CDR3 totals 12 residues. Per the germline V gene, CDR1 is GTSNPN and CDR2 is SVGIG (reference sequence). The junction had 5 bases not matched to a gene; V was cut back by 8 bases and J by 2 bases.

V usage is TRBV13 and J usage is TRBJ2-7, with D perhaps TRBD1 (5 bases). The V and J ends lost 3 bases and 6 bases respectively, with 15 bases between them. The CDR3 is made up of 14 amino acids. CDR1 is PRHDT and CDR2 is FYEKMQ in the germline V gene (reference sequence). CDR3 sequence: CASSLRPRAGEQYF. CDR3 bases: TGTGCCAGCAGCTTGAGGCCCAGGGCCGGCGAGCAGTACTTC.

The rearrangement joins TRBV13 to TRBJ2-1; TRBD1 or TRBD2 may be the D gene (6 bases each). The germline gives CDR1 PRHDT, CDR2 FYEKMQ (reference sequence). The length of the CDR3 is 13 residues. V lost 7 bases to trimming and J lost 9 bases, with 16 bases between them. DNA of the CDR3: TGTGCCAGCACTAAGTGGGGGGCCGGTGAGCAGTTCTTC. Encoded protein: CASTKWGAGEQFF.

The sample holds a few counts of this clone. Written as DNA, the CDR3 is TGTGCCAGCAGCTTTATCCGGGGCGGCGAGCAGTACTTC. This sequence encodes CASSFIRGGEQYF. The genes are TRBV11-2 and TRBJ2-7; D tentatively fits TRBD1 or TRBD2 (5 bases each). The CDR3 is made up of 13 amino acids. The germline V gene encodes CDR1 SGHAT and CDR2 FQNNGV. V was trimmed by 3 bases and J by 6 bases, leaving 12 bases between them.

The CDR3 nucleotides are TGCAGCGCTGGGGACGGTAATTCACCCCTCCACTTT. Protein sequence: CSAGDGNSPLHF. The chain couples TRBV29-1 to TRBJ1-6; TRBD1 might be the D (5 bases). Germline-derived CDR1 and CDR2 are SQVTM and ANQGSEA. There are 12 residues in the CDR3. V lost 7 bases, J lost 6 bases, and 10 bases lay in between.

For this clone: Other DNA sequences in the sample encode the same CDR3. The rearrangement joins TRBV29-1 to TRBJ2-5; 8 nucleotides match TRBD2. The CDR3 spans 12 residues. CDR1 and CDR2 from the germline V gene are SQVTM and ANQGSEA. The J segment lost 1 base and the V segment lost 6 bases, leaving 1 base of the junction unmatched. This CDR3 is CSVTSGQETQYF. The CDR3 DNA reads TGCAGCGTCACTAGCGGCCAAGAGACCCAGTACTTC.

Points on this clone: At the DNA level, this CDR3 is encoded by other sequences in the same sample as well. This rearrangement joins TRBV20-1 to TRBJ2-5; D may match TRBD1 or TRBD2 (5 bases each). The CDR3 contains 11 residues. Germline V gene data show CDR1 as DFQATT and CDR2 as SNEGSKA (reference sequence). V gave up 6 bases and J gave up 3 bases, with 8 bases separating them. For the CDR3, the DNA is TGCAGTGCAGGGACCGAAGAGACCCAGTACTTC. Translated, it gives CSAGTEETQYF.

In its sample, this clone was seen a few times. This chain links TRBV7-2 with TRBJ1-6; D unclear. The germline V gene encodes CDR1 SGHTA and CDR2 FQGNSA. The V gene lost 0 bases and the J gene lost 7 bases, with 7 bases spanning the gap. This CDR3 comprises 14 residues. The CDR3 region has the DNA TGTGCCAGCAGCTTAGCTCTGGGGAATTCACCCCTCCACTTT. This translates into CASSLALGNSPLHF. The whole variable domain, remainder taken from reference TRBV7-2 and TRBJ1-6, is GAGVSQSPSNKVTEKGKDVELRCDPISGHTALYWYRQSLGQGLEFLIYFQGNSAPDKSGLPSDRFSAERTGGSVSTLTIQRTQQEDSAVYLCASSLALGNSPLHFGNGTRLTVT.

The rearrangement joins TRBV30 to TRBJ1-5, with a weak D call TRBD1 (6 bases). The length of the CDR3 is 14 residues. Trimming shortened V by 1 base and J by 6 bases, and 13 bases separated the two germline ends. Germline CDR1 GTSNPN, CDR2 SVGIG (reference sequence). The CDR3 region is CAWSEGGATQPQHF. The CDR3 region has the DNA TGTGCCTGGAGTGAAGGGGGGGCCACTCAGCCCCAGCATTTT.

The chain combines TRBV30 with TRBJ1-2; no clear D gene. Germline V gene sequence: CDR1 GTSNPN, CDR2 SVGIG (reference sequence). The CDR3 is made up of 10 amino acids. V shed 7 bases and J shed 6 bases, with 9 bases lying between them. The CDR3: CASSRDGYTF. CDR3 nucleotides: TGTGCCTCATCACGAGATGGCTACACCTTC. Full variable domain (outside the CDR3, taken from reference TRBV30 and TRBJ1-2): SQTIHQWPATLVQPVGSPLSLECTVEGTSNPNLYWYRQAAGRGLQLLFYSVGIGQISSEVPQNLSASRPQDRQFILSSKKLLLSDSGFYLCASSRDGYTFGSGTRLTVV.

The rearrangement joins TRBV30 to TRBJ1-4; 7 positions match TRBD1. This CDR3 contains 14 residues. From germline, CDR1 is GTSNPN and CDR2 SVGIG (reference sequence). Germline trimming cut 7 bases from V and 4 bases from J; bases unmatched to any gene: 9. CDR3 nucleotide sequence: TGTGCCTACAGGATGGGACAGCTTAATGAAAAACTGTTTTTT. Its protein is CAYRMGQLNEKLFF.

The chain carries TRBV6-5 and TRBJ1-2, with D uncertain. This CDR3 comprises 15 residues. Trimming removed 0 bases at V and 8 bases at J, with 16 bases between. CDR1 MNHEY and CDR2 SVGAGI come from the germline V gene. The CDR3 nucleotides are TGTGCCAGCAGTTACTCGATTCTCTCGCCCTACGGCTACACCTTC. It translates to CASSYSILSPYGYTF.

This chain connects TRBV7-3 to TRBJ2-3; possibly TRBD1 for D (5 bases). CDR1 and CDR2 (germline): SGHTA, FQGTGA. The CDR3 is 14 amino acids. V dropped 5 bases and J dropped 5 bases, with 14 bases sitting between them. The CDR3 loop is CASSDSHRGDTQYF. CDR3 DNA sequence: TGTGCCAGCAGCGACAGCCACCGCGGAGATACGCAGTATTTT.

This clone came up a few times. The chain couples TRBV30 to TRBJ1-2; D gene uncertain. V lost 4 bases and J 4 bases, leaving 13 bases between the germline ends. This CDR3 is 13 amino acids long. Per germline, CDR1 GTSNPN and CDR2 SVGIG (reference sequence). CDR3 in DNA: TGTGCCTGGATTGCCACAGTAGCCTATGGCTACACCTTC. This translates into CAWIATVAYGYTF.

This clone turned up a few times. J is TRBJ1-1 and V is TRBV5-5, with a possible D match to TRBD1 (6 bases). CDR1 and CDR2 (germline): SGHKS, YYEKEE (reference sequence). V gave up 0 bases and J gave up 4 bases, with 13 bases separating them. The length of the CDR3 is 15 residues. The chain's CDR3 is CASSLVGTTFTEAFF. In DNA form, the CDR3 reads TGTGCCAGCAGCTTGGTTGGGACAACCTTCACTGAAGCTTTCTTT.

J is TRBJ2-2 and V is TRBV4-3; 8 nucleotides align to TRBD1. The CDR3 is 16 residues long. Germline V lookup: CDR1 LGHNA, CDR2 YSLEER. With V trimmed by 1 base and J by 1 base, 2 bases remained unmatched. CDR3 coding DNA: TGCGCCAGCAGCCAAGCCGGGACAGGGAACACCGGGGAGCTGTTTTTT. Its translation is CASSQAGTGNTGELFF.

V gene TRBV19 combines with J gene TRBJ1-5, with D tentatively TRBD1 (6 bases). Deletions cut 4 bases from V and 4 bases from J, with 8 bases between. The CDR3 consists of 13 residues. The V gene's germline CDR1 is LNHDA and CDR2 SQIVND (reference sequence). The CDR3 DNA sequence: TGTGCCAGTAGTACAGGGGCTAATCAGCCCCAGCATTTT. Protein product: CASSTGANQPQHF.